A selection of T cell receptor beta chains follows, all from one sample in a study of PD-1 blockade in mismatch repair-deficient tumors. TCRdb keeps only in-frame clones here, not all; method: immunoSEQ multiplex PCR. The sample yields roughly 50,000 clones, approximately 78% seen once. Source: peripheral blood, taken 4 weeks after starting pembrolizumab. Receptor source: an adult with mismatch repair-deficient cancer. Both conserved end residues are trimmed from each CDR3. Fields, in order: J gene, V gene, D gene, CDR3 protein. D genes are given only for firm matches.

>TRBJ2-1|TRBV6-5|.
ASSYTPGSTEQF
>TRBJ2-5|TRBV7-6|TRBD2
ASSFRLAGAGQETQY
>TRBJ1-1|TRBV18|.
ASSLDSHTLNTEAF
>TRBJ2-1|TRBV9|.
ASSPRGDSYNEQF
>TRBJ2-5|TRBV6-1|.
ASSFRGQETQY
>TRBJ2-5|TRBV18|.
ASSLRREQETQY
>TRBJ2-7|TRBV18|TRBD1
ASSPILGGAHEQY
>TRBJ1-2|TRBV18|.
ASPPQGDRGYT
>TRBJ2-1|TRBV11-1|.
ASSLNPQGEQF
>TRBJ2-3|TRBV10-3|.
AISVRGGNTQY
>TRBJ2-7|TRBV11-1|.
ASSLIGPGTGEQY
>TRBJ2-1|TRBV4-2|TRBD2
ASSQARLAGGQGEQF
>TRBJ2-7|TRBV9|.
ASSVGGSPYEQY
>TRBJ1-2|TRBV7-2|.
ASSLAGLYGYT
>TRBJ1-1|TRBV6-5|TRBD1
ASSLQGATPNTEAF
>TRBJ2-4|TRBV6-1|.
ASSLKETIQY
>TRBJ2-7|TRBV5-5|.
ASSLGMSVYEQY
>TRBJ1-1|TRBV5-1|.
ASSLYPDITEAF
>TRBJ2-1|TRBV2|TRBD1
ASEGAGGRDEQF
>TRBJ2-2|TRBV19|TRBD1
ASSIPPGGIGELF
>TRBJ1-3|TRBV5-1|.
ASSLQDSGNTIY
>TRBJ1-2|TRBV7-9|.
ASSLFSRPDGYT